The T cell receptor (beta chain) under discussion was sequenced for a study of control samples from healthy donors and cancer patients. The method was immunoSEQ multiplex PCR; TCRdb's version includes in-frame clones alone and lacks a portion of them. This table holds roughly 180,000 clones, around 92% found once. The sample was blood. The TCR was taken from a woman aged 40 to 50 in good health.

The CDR3 DNA sequence: TGTGCCAGCAGTGAGTTACCCCGCGGTATCAGGGGGGCCTGTTCACCCCTCCACTTT. Its translation is CASSELPRGIRGACSPLHF. The chain joins TRBV6-1 to TRBJ1-6; the match to TRBD1 covers 7 bases. The germline V gene has CDR1 MNHNS and CDR2 SASEGT. V lost 3 bases, J lost 9 bases, and 20 bases stayed unmatched. There are 19 residues in the CDR3.